This T cell receptor beta chain was obtained from a study of T-cell reconstitution after alpha-beta-depleted transplantation in children. This clonotype was seen more than once but under ten times. Preparing the TCRbeta library involved the use of unique molecular identifiers. A single record per CDR3 protein comes from TCRdb applying MiXCR to the PCR reads. The repertoire consists of about 340,000 distinct CDR3 sequences, with about a tenth occurring once and the leading ten covering roughly 2.5%. This CDR3 spans 15 amino acids. Looked up from germline, CDR1 is MNHNS and CDR2 is SASEGT. Deletions cut 5 bases from V and 1 base from J, with 11 bases between.

This chain joins TRBV6-1 and TRBJ2-2; D remains unclear. The clonotype comes from a human donor who donated a stem cell graft to a child with acute lymphoblastic leukemia. The source was PBMCs from the stem cell graft donor, collected from the stem cell graft. The CDR3 reads CASSQSQVNTGELFF. CDR3 in DNA: TGTGCCAGCAGTCAGAGCCAGGTGAACACCGGGGAGCTGTTTTTT.